The 13 T cell receptor beta chains listed next were all sequenced from one sample in a study of T cell responses to AZD1222 COVID-19 vaccine (dated by TCRdb to the early 2020s). Library method: the immunoSEQ multiplex PCR assay. Not all clones reach the TCRdb copy of this immuneACCESS table, which keeps in-frame sequences only. Checked studies attribute under half of the gap to unresolved V genes and leave the rest unexplained. Within this sample are approximately 90,000 clones, with approximately 87% of them counted one time only. The ten biggest clones cover approximately 7% of the sample. The time point label for this specimen denotes: baseline before first vaccination. This specimen was peripheral blood, taken on day 0 of AZD1222 vaccination. The receptors derive from an adult in good health.

The chain recombines TRBV5-1 with TRBJ1-5, with TRBD1 as a possible D gene (6 bases). Germline assignment: CDR1 SGHRS and CDR2 YFSETQ. Trimming stripped 4 bases from V and 2 bases from J, with 10 bases between. The CDR3 runs 14 residues. The CDR3 nucleotides are TGCGCCAGCAGCGCCGCAGGGGGCAATCAGCCCCAGCATTTT. It yields the protein CASSAAGGNQPQHF.

This chain connects TRBV7-6 to TRBJ2-5; D might be TRBD1 (5 bases). The CDR3 has 16 amino acids. With 5 bases removed from V and 5 bases from J, the gap between germline ends came to 21 bases. Looked up from germline, CDR1 is SGHVS and CDR2 is FNYEAQ. In DNA form, the CDR3 reads TGTGCCAGCAGCCAGGGTTCACCCTGGGGCGCTGAGACCCAGTACTTC. It translates to CASSQGSPWGAETQYF. The full variable domain, rest sourced from reference TRBV7-6 and TRBJ2-5, is GAGVSQSPRYKVTKRGQDVALRCDPISGHVSLYWYRQALGQGPEFLTYFNYEAQQDKSGLPNDRFSAERPEGSISTLTIQRTEQRDSAMYRCASSQGSPWGAETQYFGPGTRLLVL.

The CDR3 bases are TGTGCCAGCAGTGGGGCCGGCCTAGGAACCGGAAACACCATATATTTT. This translates into CASSGAGLGTGNTIYF. The chain employs TRBV25-1 and TRBJ1-3; no definite D call. CDR3 length: 16 amino acids. CDR1 is MGHDK, CDR2 SYGVNS, per germline. Trimming took off 4 bases at V and 4 bases at J, with 17 bases between the two ends.

The chain is built from TRBV30 and TRBJ1-4; D is ambiguous. The V end was cut by 2 bases, the J end by 7 bases, with 11 bases between. Germline V lookup: CDR1 GTSNPN, CDR2 SVGIG (reference sequence). This CDR3 has 13 amino acids. CDR3 sequence reads: CAWSPGRGEKLFF. The CDR3 bases are TGTGCCTGGAGTCCTGGACGCGGTGAAAAACTGTTTTTT.

V is TRBV7-2 and J is TRBJ2-7; D is unresolved. The CDR3 is 13 residues long. Germline-derived CDR1 and CDR2 are SGHTA and FQGNSA. Trimming took 1 base from V and 6 from J, leaving 10 bases between them. CDR3 sequence (DNA): TGTGCCAGCAGCTTAGGTGGCTGGGGCGAGCAGTACTTC. Its protein is CASSLGGWGEQYF.

The CDR3 coding sequence is TGTGCCAGCAGCTTGGGGTCGAACACTGAAGCTTTCTTT. The encoded protein is CASSLGSNTEAFF. The chain uses TRBV5-5 and TRBJ1-1, with D uncertain. V shed 0 bases and J shed 1 base, with 4 bases lying between them. Germline V gives CDR1 SGHKS, CDR2 YYEKEE (reference sequence). The CDR3 covers 13 residues.

This clone was detected once. The genes are TRBV21-1 and TRBJ1-1. TRBV21-1 is marked as a pseudogene. CDR3 size: 14 residues. Written as DNA, the CDR3 is TGTGCCAGCAGCAAAGACATAGACGGCCCTGAAGCTTTCTTT. Translation: CASSKDIDGPEAFF.

This clone was detected a few times. The CDR3 region is CASRNQAGVTETQYF. The CDR3, as DNA: TGTGCCAGCCGAAACCAAGCGGGAGTAACTGAGACCCAGTACTTC. The V gene is TRBV19, the J gene TRBJ2-5, with TRBD2 identical over 8 bases. V lost 9 bases and J lost 5; bases outside the gene matches: 14. The V gene's germline CDR1 is LNHDA and CDR2 SQIVND (reference sequence). CDR3 length: 15 amino acids.

This chain connects TRBV9 to TRBJ2-6; a possible D gene is TRBD1 (6 bases). The CDR3 contains 17 residues. V was clipped by 0 bases and J by 4 bases, with 14 bases between them. The germline CDR1 and CDR2 sequences are SGDLS and YYNGEE. The CDR3 region is CASSVATEGTGANVLTF. The DNA for the CDR3 is TGTGCCAGCAGCGTAGCTACCGAAGGGACAGGGGCCAACGTCCTGACTTTC.

The CDR3 reads CASSGQGSTGELFF. The CDR3 DNA is TGTGCCAGCTCAGGACAGGGGAGTACCGGGGAGCTGTTTTTT. This chain uses TRBV18 with TRBJ2-2, with 9 bases aligning to TRBD1. CDR3 length: 14 amino acids. Trimming at V came to 5 bases and at J to 5 bases, leaving 3 bases not matched to a gene. Germline values: CDR1 KGHSH, CDR2 LQKENI.

The chain employs TRBV15 and TRBJ1-2, with D perhaps TRBD1 (5 bases). The V and J ends lost 5 bases and 4 bases respectively, with 14 bases between them. This CDR3 contains 14 residues. Germline CDR1 is LNHNV and CDR2 is YYDKDF (reference sequence). The CDR3 nucleotides read TGTGCCACCAGCCCAAACCCAGGGCCCTATGGCTACACCTTC. Its protein product is CATSPNPGPYGYTF.

In DNA form, the CDR3 reads TGTGCCAGCAGACAGGGAGAACGCCCCAACATATATTTT. As protein: CASRQGERPNIYF. This chain joins TRBV6-5 and TRBJ1-3; a possible D gene is TRBD1 (6 bases). The germline V gene has CDR1 MNHEY and CDR2 SVGAGI. CDR3 length equals 13 residues. The V gene lost 6 bases and the J gene lost 12 bases, with 18 bases spanning the gap.

This clone was observed a few times. The chain recombines TRBV15 with TRBJ1-3; D possibly corresponds to TRBD1 (5 bases). Germline V gives CDR1 LNHNV, CDR2 YYDKDF (reference sequence). This CDR3 comprises 16 residues. V lost 0 bases and J 3 bases, leaving 12 bases between the germline ends. The CDR3 region has the DNA TGTGCCACCAGCAGAGACCCGGGGCCGAGTGGAAACACCATATATTTT. Residues: CATSRDPGPSGNTIYF.